Listed below are T cell receptor beta chains from one sample, sequenced in a study of blood T cells in healthy people across ages. A single record per CDR3 protein comes from TCRdb applying MiXCR to the 5' RACE reads. The sample lists roughly 900,000 distinct CDR3 sequences, roughly 52% occurring once. The sequencing input was blood. The source of these receptors is a man aged 30-40 years in good health. Both conserved end residues are part of each CDR3. A D gene is named only where the DNA matches it firmly. Not all rows give a size; the values are once, few, many and, for expanded clones, a class.

CDR3: CASSQSIDSNQPQHF
DNA: TGCGCCAGCAGCCAAAGCATTGATAGCAATCAGCCCCAGCATTTT
J: TRBJ1-5
D: -
V: TRBV4-1
size: -

CDR3: CASSEISGYNEQFF
DNA: TGTGCCAGCAGTGAGATAAGCGGGTACAATGAGCAGTTCTTC
J: TRBJ2-1
D: -
V: TRBV2
size: -

CDR3: CASRTGGVGEKLFF
DNA: TGTGCCAGCCGTACCGGAGGCGTCGGCGAAAAACTGTTTTTT
J: TRBJ1-4
D: -
V: TRBV6-5
size: -

CDR3: CASSQDSGGGLGETQYF
DNA: TGTGCCAGCAGCCAAGATAGTGGAGGGGGCTTGGGCGAGACCCAGTACTTC
J: TRBJ2-5
D: -
V: TRBV3-1
size: -

CDR3: CASSLESRGFHGQYF
DNA: TGTGCCAGCAGCTTAGAGTCGCGGGGTTTCCACGGGCAGTACTTC
J: TRBJ2-5
D: -
V: TRBV7-2
size: -

CDR3: CASSFGQGQTQYF
DNA: TGTGCCAGCAGCTTCGGACAGGGCCAGACCCAGTACTTC
J: TRBJ2-5
D: TRBD1
V: TRBV7-2
size: -

CDR3: CATSDSKGLGYTF
DNA: TGTGCCACCAGTGATTCTAAGGGTCTTGGCTACACCTTC
J: TRBJ1-2
D: -
V: TRBV24-1
size: -

CDR3: CASSLSSGGGSTDTQYF
DNA: TGTGCCAGCAGCCTAAGCAGCGGGGGGGGTAGCACAGATACGCAGTATTTT
J: TRBJ2-3
D: TRBD2
V: TRBV7-2
size: few

CDR3: CSARDQAGGHEQFF
DNA: TGCAGTGCTAGAGATCAGGCAGGGGGCCATGAGCAGTTCTTC
J: TRBJ2-1
D: TRBD1
V: TRBV20-1
size: -

CDR3: CAGRAGTQETQYF
DNA: TGTGCCGGCAGAGCCGGGACTCAAGAGACCCAGTACTTC
J: TRBJ2-5
D: -
V: TRBV28
size: once

CDR3: CASSLRSGGVSTDTQYF
DNA: TGTGCCAGCAGCTTGCGTAGCGGGGGGGTAAGCACAGATACGCAGTATTTT
J: TRBJ2-3
D: TRBD2
V: TRBV5-6
size: -

CDR3: CSASRQTGRSGNQPQHF
DNA: TGCAGTGCTAGCCGACAAACCGGACGGTCGGGCAATCAGCCCCAGCATTTT
J: TRBJ1-5
D: -
V: TRBV20-1
size: -

CDR3: CASSLRATGVTNYGYTF
DNA: TGTGCCAGCAGCTTACGGGCCACGGGCGTTACTAACTATGGCTACACCTTC
J: TRBJ1-2
D: -
V: TRBV7-2
size: -

CDR3: CASSLEPGQVYDGYTF
DNA: TGTGCCAGCAGCTTAGAACCGGGACAGGTCTACGATGGCTACACCTTC
J: TRBJ1-2
D: TRBD1
V: TRBV7-2
size: -

CDR3: CASSLAPGQGGTEAFF
DNA: TGCGCCAGCAGCCTCGCGCCCGGACAGGGAGGAACTGAAGCTTTCTTT
J: TRBJ1-1
D: TRBD1
V: TRBV4-1
size: few